These 6 T cell receptor beta chains were sequenced from one sample in a study of cytomegalovirus exposure and HLA in healthy donors. The PCR contained 60 Vbeta and 13 Jbeta primers. TCRdb's copy holds only in-frame clones and misses some; the assay was immunoSEQ multiplex PCR. Among around 120,000 clones listed, around 80% were seen once. The sequenced material came from PBMCs. Receptors originate from a woman aged 40-49 years in good health and CMV-seropositive.

This clone was seen just once. J is TRBJ2-5 and V is TRBV5-1; 10 nucleotides align to TRBD2. The V and J ends lost 0 bases and 4 bases, in that order; junction bases with no gene match: 3. Germline V gives CDR1 SGHRS, CDR2 YFSETQ. CDR3 size: 15 residues. CDR3 in DNA: TGCGCCAGCAGCTTGGAACTAGCGGGATCAGAGACCCAGTACTTC. Its protein is CASSLELAGSETQYF.

The chain is built from TRBV9 and TRBJ1-6; 9 bases map to TRBD1. Trimming at V came to 4 bases and at J to 10 bases, leaving 9 bases not matched to a gene. The CDR3 is made up of 15 amino acids. The V gene's germline CDR1 is SGDLS and CDR2 YYNGEE. The CDR3 here is CASSPRTGAHSPLHF. The CDR3 DNA reads TGTGCCAGCAGCCCGCGGACAGGGGCTCACTCACCCCTCCACTTT.

This chain links TRBV6-1 with TRBJ1-6; D remains unclear. The CDR3 runs 16 residues. Germline CDR1 MNHNS, CDR2 SASEGT. The V end lost 3 bases, the J end lost 8 bases, and 17 bases lay between the germline ends. The CDR3 protein is CASSDRGPKAYSPLHF. Written as DNA, the CDR3 is TGTGCCAGCAGTGATCGAGGCCCCAAGGCCTATTCACCCCTCCACTTT.

The chain couples TRBV19 to TRBJ1-6; no clear D gene. Germline values: CDR1 LNHDA, CDR2 SQIVND (reference sequence). This CDR3 has 15 residues. V lost 1 base and J lost 5, with 9 bases in between. The CDR3 loop reads CASSIVPGDNSPLHF. The CDR3 nucleotides are TGTGCCAGTAGTATAGTTCCGGGAGATAATTCACCCCTCCACTTT. Full variable domain (remainder filled in from reference TRBV19 and TRBJ1-6): DGGITQSPKYLFRKEGQNVTLSCEQNLNHDAMYWYRQDPGQGLRLIYYSQIVNDFQKGDIAEGYSVSREKKESFPLTVTSAQKNPTAFYLCASSIVPGDNSPLHFGNGTRLTVT.

This sequence joins TRBV15 and TRBJ2-3, with 8 nucleotides matching TRBD2. Trimming took 0 bases from V and 6 from J; bases not matched to a gene: 8. This CDR3 has 16 amino acids. Looked up from germline, CDR1 is LNHNV and CDR2 is YYDKDF (reference sequence). CDR3 loop: CATSREGRAGVDTQYF. The CDR3 DNA is TGTGCCACCAGCAGAGAAGGGCGAGCGGGAGTTGATACGCAGTATTTT.

The V gene is TRBV6-4, the J gene TRBJ2-2, with D possibly matching TRBD2 (6 bases). The CDR3 is made up of 14 amino acids. V gave up 4 bases and J gave up 4 bases, with 10 bases separating them. Germline CDR1 is MRHNA and CDR2 is SNTAGT. CDR3 in amino acids: CASSAGSGTGELFF. The CDR3 DNA is TGTGCCAGCAGTGCCGGGAGCGGCACCGGGGAGCTGTTTTTT.